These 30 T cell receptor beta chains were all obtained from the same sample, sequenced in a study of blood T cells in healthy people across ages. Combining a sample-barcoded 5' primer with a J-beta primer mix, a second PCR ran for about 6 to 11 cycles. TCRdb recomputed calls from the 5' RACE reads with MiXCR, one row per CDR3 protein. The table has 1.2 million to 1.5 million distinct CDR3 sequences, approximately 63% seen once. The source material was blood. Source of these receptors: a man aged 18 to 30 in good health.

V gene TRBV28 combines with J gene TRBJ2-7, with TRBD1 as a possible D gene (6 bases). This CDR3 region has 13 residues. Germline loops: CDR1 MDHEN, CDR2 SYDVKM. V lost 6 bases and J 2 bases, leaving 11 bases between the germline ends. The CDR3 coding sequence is TGTGCCAGCAGAGGACAGTTCACCTACGAGCAGTACTTC. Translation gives CASRGQFTYEQYF.

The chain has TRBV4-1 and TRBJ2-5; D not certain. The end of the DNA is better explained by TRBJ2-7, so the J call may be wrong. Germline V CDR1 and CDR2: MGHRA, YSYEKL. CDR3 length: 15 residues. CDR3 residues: CASSQDRVPHYEQYF. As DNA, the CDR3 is TGCGCCAGCAGCCAAGATAGGGTTCCTCACTACGAGCAGTACTTC.

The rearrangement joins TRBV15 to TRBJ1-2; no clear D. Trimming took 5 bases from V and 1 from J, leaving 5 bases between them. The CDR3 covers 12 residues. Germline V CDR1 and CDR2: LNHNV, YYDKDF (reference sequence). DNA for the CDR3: TGTGCCACCAGCGGACTTAACTATGGCTACACCTTC. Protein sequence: CATSGLNYGYTF.

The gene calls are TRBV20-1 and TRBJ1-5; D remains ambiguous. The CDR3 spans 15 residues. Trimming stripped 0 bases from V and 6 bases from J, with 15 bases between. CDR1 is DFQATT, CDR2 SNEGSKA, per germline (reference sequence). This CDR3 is CSARDGVTVGQPQHF. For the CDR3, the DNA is TGCAGTGCTAGAGATGGGGTTACGGTAGGTCAGCCCCAGCATTTT.

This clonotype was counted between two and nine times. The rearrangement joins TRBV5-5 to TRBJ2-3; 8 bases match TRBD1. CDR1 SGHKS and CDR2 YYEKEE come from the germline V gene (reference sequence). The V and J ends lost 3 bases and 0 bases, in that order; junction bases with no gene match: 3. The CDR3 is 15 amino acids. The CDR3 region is CASSSTGVSTDTQYF. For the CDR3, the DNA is TGTGCCAGCAGCTCGACAGGGGTTAGCACAGATACGCAGTATTTT.

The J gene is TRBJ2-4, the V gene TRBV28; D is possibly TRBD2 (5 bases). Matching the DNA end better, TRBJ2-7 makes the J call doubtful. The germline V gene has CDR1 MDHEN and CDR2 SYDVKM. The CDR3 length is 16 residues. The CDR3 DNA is TGTGCCAGCAGTTTAACCGGGAAAGCGAAGGCCTACGAGCAGTACTTC. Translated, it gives CASSLTGKAKAYEQYF.

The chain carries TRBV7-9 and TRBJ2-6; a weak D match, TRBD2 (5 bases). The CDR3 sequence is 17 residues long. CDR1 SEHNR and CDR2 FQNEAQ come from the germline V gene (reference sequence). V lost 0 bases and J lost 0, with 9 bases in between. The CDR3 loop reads CASSLAQEASGANVLTF. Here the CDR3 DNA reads TGTGCCAGCAGCTTAGCCCAGGAGGCCTCTGGGGCCAACGTCCTGACTTTC.

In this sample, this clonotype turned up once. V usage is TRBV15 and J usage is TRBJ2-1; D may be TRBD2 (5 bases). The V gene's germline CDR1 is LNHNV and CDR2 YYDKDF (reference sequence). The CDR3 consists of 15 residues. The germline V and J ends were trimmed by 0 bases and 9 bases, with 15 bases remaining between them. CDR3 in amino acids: CATSRDGRGWGEQFF. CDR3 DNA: TGTGCCACCAGCAGAGATGGACGAGGGTGGGGTGAGCAGTTCTTC.

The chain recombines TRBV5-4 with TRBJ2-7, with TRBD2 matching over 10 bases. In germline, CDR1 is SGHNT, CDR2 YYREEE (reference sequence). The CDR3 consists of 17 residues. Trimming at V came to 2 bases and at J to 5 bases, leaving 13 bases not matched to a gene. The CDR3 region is CASSFLGTSGRAHEQYF. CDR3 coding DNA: TGTGCCAGCAGCTTCCTAGGTACGAGCGGGAGGGCCCACGAGCAGTACTTC.

The CDR3 DNA sequence: TGTGCCAGCAGCTTAGGAAAGCGGGGGACTTACAATGAGCAGTACTTC. Protein product: CASSLGKRGTYNEQYF. The V gene is TRBV11-2, the J gene TRBJ2-7; TRBD2 agrees at 8 bases. The CDR3 sequence is 16 residues long. Germline V gene sequence: CDR1 SGHAT, CDR2 FQNNGV. J was trimmed by 7 bases and V by 1 base; bases with no gene match: 12. Together with reference TRBV11-2 and TRBJ2-7, the CDR3 gives the full variable domain: EAGVAQSPRYKIIEKRQSVAFWCNPISGHATLYWYQQILGQGPKLLIQFQNNGVVDDSQLPKDRFSAERLKGVDSTLKIQPAKLEDSAVYLCASSLGKRGTYNEQYFGPGTRLTVT.

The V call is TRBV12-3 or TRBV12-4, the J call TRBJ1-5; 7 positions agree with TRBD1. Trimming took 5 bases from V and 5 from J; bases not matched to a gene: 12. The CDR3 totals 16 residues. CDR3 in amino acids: CASSPRRRQGDQPQHF. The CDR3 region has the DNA TGTGCCAGCAGTCCCCGCCGTCGACAGGGCGATCAGCCCCAGCATTTT.

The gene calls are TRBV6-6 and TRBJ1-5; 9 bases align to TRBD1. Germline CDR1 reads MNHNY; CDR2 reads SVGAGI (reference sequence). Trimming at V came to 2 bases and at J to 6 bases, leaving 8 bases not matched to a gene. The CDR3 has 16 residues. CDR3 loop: CASSYRDRVSGQPQHF. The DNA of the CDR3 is TGTGCCAGCAGTTACAGGGACAGGGTAAGCGGTCAGCCCCAGCATTTT.

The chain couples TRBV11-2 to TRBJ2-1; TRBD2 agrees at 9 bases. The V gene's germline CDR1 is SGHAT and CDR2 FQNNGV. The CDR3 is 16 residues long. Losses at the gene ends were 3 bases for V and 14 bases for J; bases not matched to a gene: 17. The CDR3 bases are TGTGCCAGCAGCTTGGGGCGGAGCGGGGGGCCGCGATCGAAGTTCTTC. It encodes CASSLGRSGGPRSKFF.

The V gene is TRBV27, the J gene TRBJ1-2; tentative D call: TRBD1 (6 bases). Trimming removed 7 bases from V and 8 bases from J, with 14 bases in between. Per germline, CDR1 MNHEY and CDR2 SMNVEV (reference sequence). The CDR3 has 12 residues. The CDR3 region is CASKQGLGGYTF. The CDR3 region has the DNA TGTGCCAGCAAACAGGGACTCGGGGGCTACACCTTC.

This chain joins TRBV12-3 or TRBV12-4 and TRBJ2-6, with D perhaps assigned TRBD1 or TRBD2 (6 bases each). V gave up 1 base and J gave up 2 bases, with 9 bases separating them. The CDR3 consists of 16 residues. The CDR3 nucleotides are TGTGCCAGCAGTTTAGTGGGGGGCGCTGGGGCCAACGTCCTGACTTTC. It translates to CASSLVGGAGANVLTF.

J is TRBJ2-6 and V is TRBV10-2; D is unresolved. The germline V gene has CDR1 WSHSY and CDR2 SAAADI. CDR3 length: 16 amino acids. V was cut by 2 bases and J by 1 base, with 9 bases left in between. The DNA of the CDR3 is TGCGCCAGCAGTGAGCCGGCGCTTTCTGGGGCCAACGTCCTGACTTTC. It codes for CASSEPALSGANVLTF.

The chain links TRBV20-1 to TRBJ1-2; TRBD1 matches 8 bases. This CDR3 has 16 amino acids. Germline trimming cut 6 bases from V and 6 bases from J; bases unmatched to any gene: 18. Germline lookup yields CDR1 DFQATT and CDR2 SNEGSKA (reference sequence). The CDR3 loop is CSARLTGDPKGDGYTF. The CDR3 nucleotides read TGCAGTGCCAGACTGACAGGGGACCCCAAAGGGGATGGCTACACCTTC.

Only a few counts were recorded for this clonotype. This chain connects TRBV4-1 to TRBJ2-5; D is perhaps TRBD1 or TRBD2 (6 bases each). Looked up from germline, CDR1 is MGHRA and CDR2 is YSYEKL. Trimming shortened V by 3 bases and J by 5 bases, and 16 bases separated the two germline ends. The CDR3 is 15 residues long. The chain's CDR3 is CASSHIQGGPETQYF. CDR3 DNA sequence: TGCGCCAGCAGCCACATCCAAGGGGGGCCCGAGACCCAGTACTTC.

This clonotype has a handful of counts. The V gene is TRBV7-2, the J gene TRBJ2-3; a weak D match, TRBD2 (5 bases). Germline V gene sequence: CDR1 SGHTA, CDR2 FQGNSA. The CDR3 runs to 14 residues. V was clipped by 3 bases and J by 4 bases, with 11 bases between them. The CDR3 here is CASSFSGFADTQYF. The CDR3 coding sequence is TGTGCCAGCAGCTTCTCGGGGTTCGCAGATACGCAGTATTTT.

CDR3 DNA: TGTGCCAGCAGAGCCGGGGCACGGGTTGGCTACACCTTC. It specifies CASRAGARVGYTF. The chain joins TRBV6-5 to TRBJ1-2; D perhaps matches TRBD1 (5 bases). The CDR3 has 13 amino acids. Germline V gene sequence: CDR1 MNHEY, CDR2 SVGAGI. The V gene lost 6 bases and the J gene lost 7 bases, with 15 bases spanning the gap.

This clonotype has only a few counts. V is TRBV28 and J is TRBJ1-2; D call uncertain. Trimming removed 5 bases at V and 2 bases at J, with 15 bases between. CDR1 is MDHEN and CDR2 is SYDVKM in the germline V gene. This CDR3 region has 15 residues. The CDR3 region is CASSPPLMDNYGYTF. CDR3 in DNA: TGTGCCAGCAGTCCCCCGCTCATGGACAACTATGGCTACACCTTC.

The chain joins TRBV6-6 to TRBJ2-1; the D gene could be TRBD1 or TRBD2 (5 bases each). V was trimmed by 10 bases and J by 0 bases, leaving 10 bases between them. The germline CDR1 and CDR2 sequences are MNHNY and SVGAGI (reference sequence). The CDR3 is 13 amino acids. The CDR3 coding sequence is TGTGCCATCTGGGGGTCCTCCTACAATGAGCAGTTCTTC. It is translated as CAIWGSSYNEQFF.

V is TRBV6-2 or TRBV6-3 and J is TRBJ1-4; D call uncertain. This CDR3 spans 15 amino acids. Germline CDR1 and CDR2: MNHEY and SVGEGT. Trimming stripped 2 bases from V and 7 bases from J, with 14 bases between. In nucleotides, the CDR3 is TGTGCCAGCAGTTACCCGAGGGAACTAGGTGAAAAACTGTTTTTT. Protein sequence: CASSYPRELGEKLFF.

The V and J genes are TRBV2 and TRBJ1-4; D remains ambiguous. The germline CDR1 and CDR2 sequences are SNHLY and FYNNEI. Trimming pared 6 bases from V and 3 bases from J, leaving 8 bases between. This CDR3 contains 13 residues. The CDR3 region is CASRRGPNEKLFF. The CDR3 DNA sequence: TGTGCCAGCAGGCGAGGGCCTAATGAAAAACTGTTTTTT.

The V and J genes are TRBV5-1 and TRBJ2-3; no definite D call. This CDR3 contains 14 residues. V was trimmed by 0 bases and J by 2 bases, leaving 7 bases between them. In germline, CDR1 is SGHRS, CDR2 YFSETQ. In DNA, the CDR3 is TGCGCCAGCAGCTTGGACCTCAACACAGATACGCAGTATTTT. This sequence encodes CASSLDLNTDTQYF.

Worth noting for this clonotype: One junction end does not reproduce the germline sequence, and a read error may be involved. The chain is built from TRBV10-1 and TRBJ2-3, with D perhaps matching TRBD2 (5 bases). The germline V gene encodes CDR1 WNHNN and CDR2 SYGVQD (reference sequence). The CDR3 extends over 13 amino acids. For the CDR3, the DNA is TGTGCCAGCAGTGAACTAGGTCCAGATACGCAGTATTTT. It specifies CASSELGPDTQYF.

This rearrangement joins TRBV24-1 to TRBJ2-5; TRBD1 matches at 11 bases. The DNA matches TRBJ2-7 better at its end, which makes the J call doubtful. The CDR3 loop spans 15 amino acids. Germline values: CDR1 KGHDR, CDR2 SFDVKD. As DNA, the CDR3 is TGTGCCACCAGAGAGGGACAGGGGGTTGTCTACGAGCAGTACTTC. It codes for CATREGQGVVYEQYF.

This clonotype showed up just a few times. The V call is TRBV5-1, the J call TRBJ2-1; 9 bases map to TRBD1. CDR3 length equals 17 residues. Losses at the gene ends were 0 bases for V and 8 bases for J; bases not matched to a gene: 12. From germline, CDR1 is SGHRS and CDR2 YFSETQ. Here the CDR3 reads CASSLARGTGGFDEQFF. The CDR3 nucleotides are TGCGCCAGCAGCTTGGCACGGGGAACAGGGGGCTTCGATGAGCAGTTCTTC.

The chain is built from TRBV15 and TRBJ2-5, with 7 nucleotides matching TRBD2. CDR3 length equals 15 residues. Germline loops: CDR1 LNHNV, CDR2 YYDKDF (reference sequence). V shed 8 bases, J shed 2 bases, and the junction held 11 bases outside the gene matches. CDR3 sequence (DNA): TGTGCCACCGGGGAGTGGCGGGAGTTTCAAGAGACCCAGTACTTC. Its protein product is CATGEWREFQETQYF.

The CDR3 loop is CSARKSADTDTQYF. The CDR3 DNA reads TGCAGTGCTAGGAAATCCGCTGACACAGATACGCAGTATTTT. The chain uses TRBV20-1 and TRBJ2-3; D unresolved. CDR3 size: 14 residues. Trimming removed 3 bases at V and 2 bases at J, with 12 bases between. Germline CDR1 is DFQATT and CDR2 is SNEGSKA (reference sequence).